This TCR beta chain derives from a study of shared clonotypes between healthy human individuals. The healthy adult donors were HIV-negative and reported no recent acute infections or vaccinations. Study observations and caveats: The study found about 5% of naive CD4 clonotypes shared across several donors. Represented diversity, genetic and exposure-history alike, was limited by few donors.

The ends were cut back, 0 bases at V and 2 bases at J, with 6 bases in the middle. The CDR3 sequence is 13 residues long. Germline V CDR1 and CDR2: SGHNT, YYREEE (reference sequence). TCRdb keeps only in-frame clones here, not all; method: immunoSEQ multiplex PCR. The profile shows some 1.5 million clones, roughly 98% of them singletons. Worth noting for this clone: The antigen is not known.

The sequencing sample was made of naive CD4+ T cells sorted from blood. This sample's subset: CD45RA+ positively selected. This TCR came from a man aged 25 to 40 in good health. The chain carries TRBV5-4 and TRBJ2-7; D is unresolved. The chain's CDR3 is CASSLGNPYEQYF. DNA of the CDR3: TGTGCCAGCAGCTTGGGGAATCCCTACGAGCAGTACTTC.